Listed below are T cell receptor beta chains from one sample, sequenced in a study of T cell changes during pregnancy in multiple sclerosis. Sequencing was performed with immunoSEQ multiplex PCR; in TCRdb, only in-frame clones are kept and a portion is missing. The table has under 50,000 clones, roughly 92% seen once. The sequencing used CD4+ T cells from peripheral blood mononuclear cells, collected in the first trimester of pregnancy. The receptor set was obtained from a female donor with multiple sclerosis, enrolled in a pregnancy study. The CDR3 runs from the conserved cysteine through the conserved F or W. Fields, in order: J gene, CDR3 length, V gene, clone size, D gene, CDR3 DNA, CDR3 protein. A D gene is named only where the DNA matches it firmly. A clone size is listed for some rows: how often the clone was seen (once, few, many), or a class if it is expanded.

TRBJ1-6,18,TRBV4-1,-,-,TGCGCCAGCAGCCAAGTCCTTCGGGGGAGGGAGGTAAATTCACCCCTCCACTTT,CASSQVLRGREVNSPLHF
TRBJ2-1,18,TRBV27,few,TRBD1,TGTGCCAGCAGTTTATTCTACAAGACAGGGAGCTTCTACAATGAGCAGTTCTTC,CASSLFYKTGSFYNEQFF
TRBJ2-1,16,TRBV19,-,-,TGTGCCAGTAGTATGCTCTCGCTAGGTCTCTACAATGAGCAGTTCTTC,CASSMLSLGLYNEQFF
TRBJ1-6,15,TRBV30,-,TRBD1,TGTGCCTGGAGTGGGCCCGGGACAGGGGGTTCACCCCTCCACTTT,CAWSGPGTGGSPLHF
TRBJ1-1,13,TRBV18,-,-,TGTGCCAGCTCATCACACGCCGGCACTGAAGCTTTCTTT,CASSSHAGTEAFF
TRBJ2-5,14,TRBV6-5,-,-,TGTGCCAGCAGTTACTCGAGCATCCAAGAGACCCAGTACTTC,CASSYSSIQETQYF
TRBJ1-2,14,TRBV27,-,TRBD1,TGTGCCAGCAGTACCCTCCAGGGGGCGAGTGGCTACACCTTC,CASSTLQGASGYTF
TRBJ2-2,14,TRBV7-6,-,-,TGTGCCAGCAGAAACAGCTACCGCACCGGGGAGCTGTTTTTT,CASRNSYRTGELFF
TRBJ2-7,12,TRBV29-1,-,TRBD2,TGCAGCGCCGGGAGGCAGGGCTACGAGCAGTACTTC,CSAGRQGYEQYF
TRBJ1-2,15,TRBV30,-,-,TGTGCCTGGAGTGTAGGGGGAGCAAGGAACTATGGCTACACCTTC,CAWSVGGARNYGYTF
TRBJ2-7,15,TRBV11-1,-,TRBD2,TGTGCCAGCAGCATCACTAGCGGGAGGGCCGATGAGCAGTACTTC,CASSITSGRADEQYF
TRBJ2-7,16,TRBV30,-,TRBD2,TGTGCCTGGAGTGGGGACGGGACTAGCGGACAGTACGAGCAGTACTTC,CAWSGDGTSGQYEQYF
TRBJ2-3,16,TRBV9,-,TRBD2,TGTGCCAGCAGCACCCCGTTCAGCGGGAGTGCAGATACGCAGTATTTT,CASSTPFSGSADTQYF
TRBJ2-1,13,TRBV6-1,-,TRBD1,TGTGCCAGCGTCCGGGACAGGGTCAATGAGCAGTTCTTC,CASVRDRVNEQFF
TRBJ2-4,15,TRBV28,-,TRBD1,TGTGCCAGCAGTCCCCCGGGACAGGGTTTAAACATTCAGTACTTC,CASSPPGQGLNIQYF
TRBJ2-7,13,TRBV5-4,-,-,TGTGCCAGCAGCCCGACAGCTGGGGCCGAGCAGTACTTC,CASSPTAGAEQYF
TRBJ2-7,13,TRBV5-1,-,-,TGCGCCAGCAGCACGTCCGGGACCTACGAGCAGTACTTC,CASSTSGTYEQYF
TRBJ1-2,16,TRBV7-2,-,-,TGTGCCAGCAGCTGGGCCTCGGCACCAGAAGGCTATGGCTACACCTTC,CASSWASAPEGYGYTF
TRBJ2-7,14,TRBV27,-,TRBD1,TGTGCCAGCAGTCGGACAGGGGGTGGTTACGAGCAGTACTTC,CASSRTGGGYEQYF
TRBJ2-4,18,TRBV16,-,TRBD2,TGTGCCAGCAGCCAGGGACTAGCGGGCACTTTTGCCAAAAACATTCAGTACTTC,CASSQGLAGTFAKNIQYF
TRBJ2-3,15,TRBV7-2,-,TRBD1,TGTGCCAGCAGCCCGAGGACAGGGTGGGCAGATACGCAGTATTTT,CASSPRTGWADTQYF
TRBJ1-5,16,TRBV6-6,-,TRBD1,TGTGCCAGCAGCATCGGGGACAGGGGTGGCAATCAGCCCCAGCATTTT,CASSIGDRGGNQPQHF
TRBJ2-3,18,TRBV28,-,-,TGTGCCAGCAGTTTAAGCTTGCTCGCGAGCGGGAGCACAGATACGCAGTATTTT,CASSLSLLASGSTDTQYF